These 7 T cell receptor beta chains came from one sample sequenced in a study of blood T cells in healthy people across ages. A second PCR, run for roughly 7 to 12 cycles, used a sample-barcoded 5' primer plus a J-beta primer mix. MiXCR, applied by TCRdb to the 5' RACE reads, yields one record per CDR3 protein. There are more than 650,000 distinct CDR3 sequences in the sample; roughly 24% occur only once, and less than 3.5% lies in the top ten. These sequences were also reported in another study, on T cells of mothers and their children.

The sequenced sample consisted of blood. The receptors here all came from a boy aged 5-17 years in good health.

V is TRBV5-1 and J is TRBJ1-2; D remains unclear. Trimming removed 5 bases at V and 3 bases at J, with 11 bases between. Germline CDR1 reads SGHRS; CDR2 reads YFSETQ. This CDR3 spans 13 amino acids. Here the CDR3 DNA reads TGCGCCAGCAGTGAGACACCCGACTATGGCTACACCTTC. This codes for CASSETPDYGYTF.

This clonotype has just a few counts. The J gene is TRBJ2-1, the V gene TRBV11-2, with 9 bases lining up with TRBD1. The germline V gene has CDR1 SGHAT and CDR2 FQNNGV. The length of the CDR3 is 15 residues. V dropped 4 bases and J dropped 3; count of bases not matched to a gene: 4. The CDR3 protein is CASSSQGAYYNEQFF. CDR3 in DNA: TGTGCCAGCAGCTCACAGGGGGCATACTACAATGAGCAGTTCTTC.

The J gene is TRBJ2-7, the V gene TRBV5-1; D gene uncertain. Germline CDR1 is SGHRS and CDR2 is YFSETQ. This CDR3 has 10 amino acids. The ends were cut back, 6 bases at V and 2 bases at J, with 3 bases in the middle. In DNA, the CDR3 is TGCGCCAGCAACACCTACGAGCAGTACTTC. It specifies CASNTYEQYF.

This clonotype appeared a few times. The chain combines TRBV14 with TRBJ2-5, with a tentative D call TRBD1 (6 bases). TRBJ2-7 matches the DNA end more closely, so the J call is doubtful. CDR1 SGHDN and CDR2 FVKESK come from the germline V gene. The CDR3 extends over 15 amino acids. CDR3 nucleotide sequence: TGTGCCAGCAGCCAAGTGTTCGCAGGGGAAACCGAGCAGTACTTC. Translation: CASSQVFAGETEQYF.

The rearrangement links TRBV29-1 to TRBJ1-4; D might be TRBD1 (6 bases). Trimming cost V 6 bases and J 8 bases, with 16 bases left between them. Germline-derived CDR1 and CDR2 are SQVTM and ANQGSEA. The CDR3 is 13 residues long. The CDR3, as DNA: TGCAGCGTGGAACAGGGAATTGGGGAAAAACTGTTTTTT. It yields the protein CSVEQGIGEKLFF.

This clonotype turned up a few times. The DNA for the CDR3 is TGCGCCAGCACTCACCTTAGAGGGAACCAAGAGACCCAGTACTTC. The encoded protein is CASTHLRGNQETQYF. V is TRBV5-1 and J is TRBJ2-5; D perhaps matches TRBD2 (5 bases). Between the trimmed V and J ends, which lost 6 bases and 0 bases, there was a span of 15 bases. Germline V gene sequence: CDR1 SGHRS, CDR2 YFSETQ. This CDR3 comprises 15 residues.

J is TRBJ2-3 and V is TRBV20-1, with D perhaps assigned TRBD1 or TRBD2 (6 bases each). Germline assignment: CDR1 DFQATT and CDR2 SNEGSKA (reference sequence). The germline V and J ends were trimmed by 1 base and 1 base, with 12 bases remaining between them. This CDR3 has 15 residues. The CDR3 is CSARVRGDGTDTQYF. DNA of the CDR3: TGCAGTGCTAGAGTAAGGGGGGACGGCACAGATACGCAGTATTTT.